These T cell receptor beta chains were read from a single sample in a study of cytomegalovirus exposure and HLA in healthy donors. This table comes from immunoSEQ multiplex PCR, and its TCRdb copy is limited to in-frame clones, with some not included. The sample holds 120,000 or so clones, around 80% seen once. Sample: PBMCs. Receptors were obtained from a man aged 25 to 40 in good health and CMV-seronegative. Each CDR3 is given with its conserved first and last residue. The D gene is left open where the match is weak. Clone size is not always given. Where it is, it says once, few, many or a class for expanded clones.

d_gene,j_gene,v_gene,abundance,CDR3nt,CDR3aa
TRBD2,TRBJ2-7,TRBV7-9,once,TGTGCCAGCAGCCCCCGGGCGGGGGGGCACTACGAGCAGTACTTC,CASSPRAGGHYEQYF
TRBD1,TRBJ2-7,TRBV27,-,TGTGCCAGCAGGGCCGGGACAGGGGGCTTGAGAGAGCAGTACTTC,CASRAGTGGLREQYF
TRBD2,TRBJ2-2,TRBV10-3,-,TGTGCCATCAGTGAACGGACTAGCGGGGGGAACACCGGGGAGCTGTTTTTT,CAISERTSGGNTGELFF
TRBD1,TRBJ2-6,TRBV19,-,TGTGCCAGTAGGGGGACAGGGGGCACCGGGGCCAACGTCCTGACTTTC,CASRGTGGTGANVLTF
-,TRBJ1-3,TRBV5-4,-,TGTGCCAGCAGGGACGACAGGGGAAACACCATATATTTT,CASRDDRGNTIYF
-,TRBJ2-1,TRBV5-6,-,TGTGCCAGCAGCTTGGCGGGGGTTAGATACAATGAGCAGTTCTTC,CASSLAGVRYNEQFF
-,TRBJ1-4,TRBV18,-,TGTGCCAGCTCACCAGGAAGACAGTCAACTAATGAAAAACTGTTTTTT,CASSPGRQSTNEKLFF
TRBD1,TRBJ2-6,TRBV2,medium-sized,TGTGCCAGCAGTGAGTCGGGACAGGGACCCTCTGGGGCCAACGTCCTGACTTTC,CASSESGQGPSGANVLTF
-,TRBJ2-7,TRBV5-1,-,TGCGCCAGCAGCCTGCCGGAGGGACAGTCCTACGAGCAGTACTTC,CASSLPEGQSYEQYF
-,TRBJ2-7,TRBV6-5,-,TGTGCCAGCAGCCCCCCGGGGGAAGCGTCGGAAGAGCAGTACTTC,CASSPPGEASEEQYF
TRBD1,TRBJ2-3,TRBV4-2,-,TGTGCCAGCAGCCAAGCCACCGGGACAGGGACCGACACAGATACGCAGTATTTT,CASSQATGTGTDTDTQYF
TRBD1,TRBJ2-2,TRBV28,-,TGTGCCAGCAGTTCACCCGGACAGGGGCAGAACGGGGAGCTGTTTTTT,CASSSPGQGQNGELFF
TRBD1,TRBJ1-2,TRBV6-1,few,TGTGCCAGCAGGGAGACAGGGGCCCGACGTGGCTACACCTTC,CASRETGARRGYTF
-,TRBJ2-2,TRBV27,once,TGTGCCAGCAGTCTGGACGGGATGAGGGCCGGGGAGCTGTTTTTT,CASSLDGMRAGELFF
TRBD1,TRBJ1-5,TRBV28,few,TGTGCCAGCAGCCCCGACAGGGGTAGCAATCAGCCCCAGCATTTT,CASSPDRGSNQPQHF
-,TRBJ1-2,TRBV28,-,TGTGCCAGCAGCTCGCTCGGGTATGGCTACACCTTC,CASSSLGYGYTF
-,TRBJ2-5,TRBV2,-,TGTGCCAGCAGTGAGGGTAGGGGAGAGACCCAGTACTTC,CASSEGRGETQYF
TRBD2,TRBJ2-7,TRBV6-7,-,TGTGCCAGCAGTTACTCAGATTCCCTAGCGGGGTACGAGCAGTACTTC,CASSYSDSLAGYEQYF
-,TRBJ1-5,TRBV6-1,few,TGTGCCAGCAGTGGGGCAGGAGGTAGCAATCAGCCCCAGCATTTT,CASSGAGGSNQPQHF
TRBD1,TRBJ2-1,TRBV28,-,TGTGCCACTGAAGGGACAGCCCTAAGCTCCTACAATGAGCAGTTCTTC,CATEGTALSSYNEQFF
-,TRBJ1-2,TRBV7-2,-,TGTGCCAGCAGCCCGAAAGGGGGGGTTATCTATGGCTACACCTTC,CASSPKGGVIYGYTF
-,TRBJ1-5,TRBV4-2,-,TGTGCCAGCAGCCAAGATCCCAGGGAAGGTCAGCCCCAGCATTTT,CASSQDPREGQPQHF
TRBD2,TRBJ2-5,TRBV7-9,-,TGTGCCAGCAGGGAAGCCCCTAGCGGGGGAGAGACCCAGTACTTC,CASREAPSGGETQYF
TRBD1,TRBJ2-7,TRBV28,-,TGTGCCAGCAGTGTTCAGCGACAGGGGTGGGTACTCGAGCAGTACTTC,CASSVQRQGWVLEQYF
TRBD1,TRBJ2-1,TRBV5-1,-,TGCGCCAGCAGCTTGGCAGGGGGCGGGAACCCAACGGGGAATGAGCAGTTCTTC,CASSLAGGGNPTGNEQFF
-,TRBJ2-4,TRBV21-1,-,TGTGCCAGCAGCAAACGACAGGGGAAAGCCAAAAACATTCAGTACTTC,CASSKRQGKAKNIQYF
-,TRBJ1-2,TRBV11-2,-,TGTGCCAGCAGCCCGGTGGGGGGCTATGGCTACACCTTC,CASSPVGGYGYTF
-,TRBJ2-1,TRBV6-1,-,TGTGCCAGCAGTCGACTATTGAATGAGCAGTTCTTC,CASSRLLNEQFF
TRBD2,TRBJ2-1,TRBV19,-,TGTGCCAGTAGTATAGGCGCGCGGGGGGGTAATGAGCAGTTCTTC,CASSIGARGGNEQFF
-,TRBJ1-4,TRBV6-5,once,TGTGCCAGCAGTTACTCGACTGGGGGCCGGGAAAAACTGTTTTTT,CASSYSTGGREKLFF
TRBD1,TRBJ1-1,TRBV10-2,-,TGCGCCAGCAGGGTTGACAGGGTAGGGACTGAAGCTTTCTTT,CASRVDRVGTEAFF
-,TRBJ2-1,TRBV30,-,TGTGCCTGGAGTGTATTGGGGGCAGGGTACAATGAGCAGTTCTTC,CAWSVLGAGYNEQFF
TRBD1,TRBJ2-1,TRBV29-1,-,TGCAGCGCAATACAGGGGCCCTACAATGAGCAGTTCTTC,CSAIQGPYNEQFF
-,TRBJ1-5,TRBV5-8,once,TGTGCCAGCAGGGTTGGGTCAGGGTACCATAGCAATCAGCCCCAGCATTTT,CASRVGSGYHSNQPQHF
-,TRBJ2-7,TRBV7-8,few,TGTGCCAGCTCCCGGGGTGAAAGTTACGAGCAGTACTTC,CASSRGESYEQYF
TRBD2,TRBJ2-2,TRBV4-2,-,TGTGCCAGCGGAGCGGGGAGGGACACCGGGGAGCTGTTTTTT,CASGAGRDTGELFF
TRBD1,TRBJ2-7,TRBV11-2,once,TGTGCCAGCAGCTCCCGGGACAGGGGCTACGAGCAGTACTTC,CASSSRDRGYEQYF
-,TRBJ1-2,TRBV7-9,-,TGTGCCAGCAGCCAAGGACAGCGAAACTATGGCTACACCTTC,CASSQGQRNYGYTF
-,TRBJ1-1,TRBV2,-,TGTGCCGCGCGCAGGGGACACATGAACACTGAAGCTTTCTTT,CAARRGHMNTEAFF
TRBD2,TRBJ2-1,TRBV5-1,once,TGCGCCAGCAGCCATGCCCCTGGCGGGGGGAATGAGCAGTTCTTC,CASSHAPGGGNEQFF
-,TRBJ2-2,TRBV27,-,TGTGCCAGCAGCCTCGTAGGGGTCACCGGGGAGCTGTTTTTT,CASSLVGVTGELFF
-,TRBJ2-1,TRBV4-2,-,TGTGCCAGCAGCCAAGATGCAGCGGGCCATAGTTACAATGAGCAGTTCTTC,CASSQDAAGHSYNEQFF
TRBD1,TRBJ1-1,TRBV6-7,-,TGTGCCAGCAGTTCGAGACGGCCAGACAGGGGACGGTTCACTGAAGCTTTCTTT,CASSSRRPDRGRFTEAFF
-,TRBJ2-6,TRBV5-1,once,TGCGCCAGCTCCACATTGGAGGCCCCTGGGGCCAACGTCCTGACTTTC,CASSTLEAPGANVLTF
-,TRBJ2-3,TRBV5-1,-,TGCGCCAGCAGGGGGCCCACAGATACGCAGTATTTT,CASRGPTDTQYF
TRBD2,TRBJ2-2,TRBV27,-,TGTGCCAGCAGCCCGGGACTAGCGGGGGGGGGCGGGGAGCTGTTTTTT,CASSPGLAGGGGELFF
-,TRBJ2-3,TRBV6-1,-,TGTGCCAGCAGTGAAGCGAATAGGGGCCCGGATACGCAGTATTTT,CASSEANRGPDTQYF
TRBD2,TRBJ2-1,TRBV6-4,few,TGTGCCAGCAGACCCCTAGCGGGGGGGTACAATGAGCAGTTCTTC,CASRPLAGGYNEQFF
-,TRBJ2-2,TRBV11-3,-,TGTGCCAGCAGCTTAGGCAGCCAGGGGACCGGGGAGCTGTTTTTT,CASSLGSQGTGELFF
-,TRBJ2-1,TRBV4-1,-,TGCGCCAGCAGCCAAGACGACAGGATTACCTACAATGAGCAGTTCTTC,CASSQDDRITYNEQFF
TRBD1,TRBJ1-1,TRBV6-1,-,TGTGCCAGCAGTGAAAGACAGGGTGGAGGCACTGAAGCTTTCTTT,CASSERQGGGTEAFF
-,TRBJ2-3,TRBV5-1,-,TGCGCCAGCAGCTTTAGACAGGGAGCGGGCTTGGGGGATACGCAGTATTTT,CASSFRQGAGLGDTQYF
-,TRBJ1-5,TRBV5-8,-,TGTGCCAGCAGAGGACAGAATTATCAGCCCCAGCATTTT,CASRGQNYQPQHF
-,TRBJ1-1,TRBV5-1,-,TGCGCCAGCAGCTTGTATGGGGGGACTGAAGCTTTCTTT,CASSLYGGTEAFF
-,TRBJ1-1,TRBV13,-,TGTGCCAGCAGCTTGTCCCGACGGGGGACTGAAGCTTTCTTT,CASSLSRRGTEAFF
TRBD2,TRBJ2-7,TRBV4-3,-,TGCGCCAGCAGCCAAGCTAGCGGGGGGGCCTACGAGCAGTACTTC,CASSQASGGAYEQYF
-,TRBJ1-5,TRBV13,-,TGTGCCAGCAGCTTACAGGGTTCGAGGCCCCAGCATTTT,CASSLQGSRPQHF